Shown below are 3 T cell receptor beta chains from a single sample sequenced in a study of response to subunit inactivated influenza vaccine. TCRdb re-derived calls from the RT-PCR reads in MiXCR, one entry per CDR3 protein. Of some 520,000 distinct CDR3 sequences listed, approximately 15% were seen once; the top ten hold over 2.5%. The input for sequencing was CD4+ T cells sorted from PBMCs, taken about 23 months after vaccination. The receptors were gathered from a man aged 50-75 years who received an inactivated influenza vaccine.

This clonotype was recorded many times. The chain couples TRBV5-1 to TRBJ2-1; 8 bases line up with TRBD2. Trimming cost V 2 bases and J 9 bases; bases outside gene matches: 10. This CDR3 is built from 15 residues. CDR1 and CDR2 from the germline V gene are SGHRS and YFSETQ. The chain's CDR3 is CASSFGTRGTGEQFF. CDR3 in DNA: TGCGCCAGCAGCTTCGGGACTAGAGGTACTGGTGAGCAGTTCTTC. The variable domain in full, completed from reference TRBV5-1 and TRBJ2-1, reads KAGVTQTPRYLIKTRGQQVTLSCSPISGHRSVSWYQQTPGQGLQFLFEYFSETQRNKGNFPGRFSGRQFSNSRSEMNVSTLELGDSALYLCASSFGTRGTGEQFFGPGTRLTVL.

This clonotype has just a few counts. This chain joins TRBV19 and TRBJ2-2; weak D call: TRBD1 (6 bases). Germline V gene lookup returns CDR1 LNHDA and CDR2 SQIVND (reference sequence). This CDR3 has 15 residues. The V and J ends lost 5 bases and 3 bases respectively, with 13 bases between them. The CDR3 here is CASSLQGGDTGELFF. The CDR3 DNA sequence: TGTGCCAGTAGTCTACAGGGTGGGGACACCGGGGAGCTGTTTTTT.

This clonotype was counted many times. The rearrangement joins TRBV29-1 to TRBJ1-1; 11 nucleotides line up with TRBD1. This CDR3 is 13 amino acids long. Germline lookup yields CDR1 SQVTM and CDR2 ANQGSEA. V shed 4 bases and J 8 bases; nucleotides not matched to a gene: 6. The CDR3 nucleotides read TGCAGCGTTGGGGACAGGGGGGGTGGCGAAGCTTTCTTT. It codes for CSVGDRGGGEAFF.